This entry lists 13 T cell receptor beta chains sequenced from one sample in a study of blood T cell repertoires in COVID-19. This table comes from immunoSEQ multiplex PCR, and its TCRdb copy is limited to in-frame clones, with some not included. This sample has about 480,000 clones, with 70% to 90% found just once. The sample comprised PBMCs or T cells enriched from blood (not recorded which). The receptors stem from a woman under 30 with acute COVID-19.

Only one count was recorded for this clone. The J gene is TRBJ2-7, the V gene TRBV7-2, with a tentative D call TRBD1 (5 bases). The CDR3 extends over 11 amino acids. Germline CDR1 and CDR2: SGHTA and FQGNSA. V shed 7 bases and J shed 6 bases, with 10 bases lying between them. This CDR3 is CASTQRGEQYF. As DNA, the CDR3 is TGTGCCAGCACCCAAAGGGGCGAGCAGTACTTC.

The CDR3 DNA reads TGTGCCAGTAGGGATCCGGACAGGGAATACGAGCAGTACTTC. Amino acid sequence: CASRDPDREYEQYF. The chain joins TRBV19 to TRBJ2-7; 8 bases map to TRBD1. The V gene end was trimmed by 6 bases and the J gene end by 4 bases; junction bases not matched to a gene: 8. Germline-derived CDR1 and CDR2 are LNHDA and SQIVND (reference sequence). The CDR3 is 14 amino acids.

The gene calls are TRBV5-8 and TRBJ2-2; maybe TRBD1 (5 bases). This CDR3 has 15 residues. CDR1 and CDR2 (germline): SGHTS, YDEGEE. V lost 1 base and J lost 1, with 8 bases in between. The CDR3 is CASSLFTGNTGELFF. The CDR3 region has the DNA TGTGCCAGCAGCTTGTTTACAGGGAACACCGGGGAGCTGTTTTTT.

J is TRBJ1-1 and V is TRBV7-2; TRBD1 matches at 10 bases. The ends lost 5 bases at V and 3 bases at J; junction bases unmatched: 3. The germline V gene encodes CDR1 SGHTA and CDR2 FQGNSA. CDR3 size: 14 residues. This chain's CDR3 is CASSGQGGYTEAFF. CDR3 in DNA: TGTGCCAGCAGCGGACAGGGGGGATACACTGAAGCTTTCTTT. The whole variable domain, remainder taken from reference TRBV7-2 and TRBJ1-1, is GAGVSQSPSNKVTEKGKDVELRCDPISGHTALYWYRQSLGQGLEFLIYFQGNSAPDKSGLPSDRFSAERTGGSVSTLTIQRTQQEDSAVYLCASSGQGGYTEAFFGQGTRLTVV.

The chain is built from TRBV18 and TRBJ2-1; D perhaps matches TRBD2 (5 bases). The germline V and J ends were trimmed by 6 bases and 8 bases, with 20 bases remaining between them. Germline values: CDR1 KGHSH, CDR2 LQKENI. The CDR3 spans 15 residues. The CDR3 nucleotides read TGTGCCAGCTCTTCGTCCCGTAGAGGGATCGATGAGCAGTTCTTC. It specifies CASSSSRRGIDEQFF.

The V and J genes are TRBV14 and TRBJ1-3, with no clear D. Germline V lookup: CDR1 SGHDN, CDR2 FVKESK. CDR3 length equals 14 residues. Trimming took off 0 bases at V and 4 bases at J, with 7 bases between the two ends. Here the CDR3 DNA reads TGTGCCAGCAGCCAAGATTTAGTCGGAAACACCATATATTTT. Translation gives CASSQDLVGNTIYF.

In DNA, the CDR3 is TGTGCCAGCAGCCCCTACAGTTCCTACGAGCAGTACTTC. The encoded protein is CASSPYSSYEQYF. The chain joins TRBV3-1 (or the pseudogene TRBV3-2) to TRBJ2-7; D is ambiguous. Looked up from germline, CDR1 is LGHDT and CDR2 is YNNKEL (reference sequence). The CDR3 runs to 13 residues. The V gene lost 4 bases and the J gene lost 1 base, with 8 bases spanning the gap.

The chain employs TRBV3-1 (or the pseudogene TRBV3-2) and TRBJ1-2; TRBD1 agrees at 10 bases. The CDR3 is made up of 15 amino acids. The V gene end was trimmed by 6 bases and the J gene end by 2 bases; junction bases not matched to a gene: 6. Looked up from germline, CDR1 is LGHDT and CDR2 is YNNKEL (reference sequence). The CDR3 DNA sequence: TGTGCCAGCAGACAGGACAGGGGGGTGAACTATGGCTACACCTTC. Translated: CASRQDRGVNYGYTF.

The chain recombines TRBV7-8 with TRBJ1-2, with 7 bases fitting TRBD1. CDR3 length equals 14 residues. V shed 3 bases, J shed 8 bases, and the junction held 9 bases outside the gene matches. Germline CDR1 reads SGHVS; CDR2 reads FQNEAQ. The CDR3 loop reads CASSFLDRDRGYTF. CDR3 sequence (DNA): TGTGCCAGCAGCTTCCTTGACAGGGATAGAGGCTACACCTTC.

This chain uses TRBV7-8 with TRBJ1-2; no clear D gene. V was trimmed by 0 bases and J by 5 bases, leaving 7 bases between them. The CDR3 contains 13 residues. In germline, CDR1 is SGHVS, CDR2 FQNEAQ. The CDR3 is CASSLARGYGYTF. CDR3 nucleotides: TGTGCCAGCAGCTTAGCGCGAGGGTATGGCTACACCTTC. The variable domain in full, completed from reference TRBV7-8 and TRBJ1-2, reads GAGVSQSPRYKVAKRGQDVALRCDPISGHVSLFWYQQALGQGPEFLTYFQNEAQLDKSGLPSDRFFAERPEGSVSTLKIQRTQQEDSAVYLCASSLARGYGYTFGSGTRLTVV.

The chain links TRBV19 to TRBJ1-1, with 10 bases matching TRBD1. The germline V gene encodes CDR1 LNHDA and CDR2 SQIVND (reference sequence). The CDR3 totals 17 residues. The junction had 9 bases not matched to a gene; V was cut back by 2 bases and J by 3 bases. CDR3: CASSINGDRGVYTEAFF. The CDR3 DNA follows: TGTGCCAGTAGTATAAATGGGGACAGGGGTGTGTACACTGAAGCTTTCTTT. The whole variable domain, remainder taken from reference TRBV19 and TRBJ1-1, is DGGITQSPKYLFRKEGQNVTLSCEQNLNHDAMYWYRQDPGQGLRLIYYSQIVNDFQKGDIAEGYSVSREKKESFPLTVTSAQKNPTAFYLCASSINGDRGVYTEAFFGQGTRLTVV.

J is TRBJ1-1 and V is TRBV2; 7 bases agree with TRBD1. Germline CDR1 reads SNHLY; CDR2 reads FYNNEI. V lost 6 bases to trimming and J lost 6 bases; unmatched junction nucleotides: 10. The CDR3 has 14 amino acids. This CDR3 is CASRAPDRDAEAFF. CDR3 DNA: TGTGCCAGCAGAGCCCCCGACAGGGATGCTGAAGCTTTCTTT. Drawing the rest from reference TRBV2 and TRBJ1-1, the complete variable domain is EPEVTQTPSHQVTQMGQEVILRCVPISNHLYFYWYRQILGQKVEFLVSFYNNEISEKSEIFDDQFSVERPDGSNFTLKIRSTKLEDSAMYFCASRAPDRDAEAFFGQGTRLTVV.

This chain connects TRBV5-6 to TRBJ2-3; 9 bases are a match to TRBD1. The CDR3 totals 15 residues. V lost 4 bases to trimming and J lost 4 bases; unmatched junction nucleotides: 7. CDR1 and CDR2 (germline): SGHDT, YYEEEE. CDR3 nucleotide sequence: TGTGCCAGCAGCGGAGTCGGACAGGGGTCAGATACGCAGTATTTT. This translates into CASSGVGQGSDTQYF.